Listed below are T cell receptor beta chains from one sample, sequenced in a study of PD-L1 blockade in urothelial cancer. Assay used: immunoSEQ multiplex PCR; TCRdb lists only in-frame clones, some missing. The sample records under 95,000 clones, around 83% being singletons. The sample was PBMCs, taken around atezolizumab (anti-PD-L1) treatment. These TCRs come from a man between 60 and 75 years old with urothelial cancer. Each CDR3 is given with its conserved first and last residue. The D gene is left open where the match is weak.

D: .
V: TRBV10-2
J: TRBJ2-3
CDR3: CASSEGGVRDTQYF

D: TRBD1
V: TRBV7-2
J: TRBJ2-2
CDR3: CASSLSGTGETGELFF

D: TRBD2
V: TRBV7-9
J: TRBJ2-3
CDR3: CASSLAMVAGVDADTQYF

D: .
V: TRBV6-5
J: TRBJ1-3
CDR3: CASSYSGPFSGNTIYF

D: .
V: TRBV9
J: TRBJ2-1
CDR3: CASSVGTASSYNEQFF

D: TRBD2
V: TRBV5-4
J: TRBJ2-5
CDR3: CASSRLPSGAETQYF

D: .
V: TRBV6-5
J: TRBJ1-1
CDR3: CASSAGTVGNTEAFF

D: .
V: TRBV11-2
J: TRBJ1-3
CDR3: CASSLSGNTIYF

D: TRBD1
V: TRBV5-1
J: TRBJ2-3
CDR3: CASSSFKDRGTDTQYF

D: TRBD1
V: TRBV10-1
J: TRBJ1-1
CDR3: CASSDPTGVNTEAFF

D: TRBD2
V: TRBV27
J: TRBJ2-5
CDR3: CASRRTSVKTQYF

D: .
V: TRBV28
J: TRBJ2-1
CDR3: CASSLVNSGYNEQFF

D: TRBD2
V: TRBV18
J: TRBJ2-2
CDR3: CASSPPVLAGIGELFF

D: TRBD2
V: TRBV7-8
J: TRBJ2-1
CDR3: CASSYRTSGSLDSFF

D: TRBD1
V: TRBV18
J: TRBJ2-7
CDR3: CASSPPTQGDSYEQYF

D: .
V: TRBV28
J: TRBJ1-2
CDR3: CATGGNYGYTF

D: TRBD2
V: TRBV7-8
J: TRBJ2-3
CDR3: CASSLDFSGGARDTQYF

D: TRBD1
V: TRBV19
J: TRBJ2-7
CDR3: CASSRTGFEQYF

D: .
V: TRBV5-4
J: TRBJ1-2
CDR3: CASSLGLLLVQDANYGYTF

D: .
V: TRBV5-1
J: TRBJ2-1
CDR3: CASSFRGEEQFF

D: TRBD1
V: TRBV5-6
J: TRBJ1-2
CDR3: CASSFGGQGRTSLGYTF

D: TRBD1
V: TRBV5-4
J: TRBJ1-4
CDR3: CASSAGTGATNEKLFF